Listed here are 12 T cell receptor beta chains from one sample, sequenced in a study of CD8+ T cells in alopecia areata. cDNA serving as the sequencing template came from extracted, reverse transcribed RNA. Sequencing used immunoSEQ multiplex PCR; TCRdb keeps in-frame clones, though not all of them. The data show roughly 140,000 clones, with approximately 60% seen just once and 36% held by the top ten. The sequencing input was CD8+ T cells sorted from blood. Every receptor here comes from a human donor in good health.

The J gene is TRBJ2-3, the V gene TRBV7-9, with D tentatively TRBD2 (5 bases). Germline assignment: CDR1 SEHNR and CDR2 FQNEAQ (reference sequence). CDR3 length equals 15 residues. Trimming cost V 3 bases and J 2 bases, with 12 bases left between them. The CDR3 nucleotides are TGTGCCAGCAGCTTTGAGGCGGGCGACACAGATACGCAGTATTTT. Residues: CASSFEAGDTDTQYF.

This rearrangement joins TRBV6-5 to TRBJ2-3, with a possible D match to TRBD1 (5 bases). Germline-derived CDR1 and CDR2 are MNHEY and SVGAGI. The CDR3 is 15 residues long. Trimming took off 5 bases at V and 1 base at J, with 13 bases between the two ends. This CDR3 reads CASSAQERRTDTQYF. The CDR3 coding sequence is TGTGCCAGCAGTGCACAGGAGAGGCGCACAGATACGCAGTATTTT.

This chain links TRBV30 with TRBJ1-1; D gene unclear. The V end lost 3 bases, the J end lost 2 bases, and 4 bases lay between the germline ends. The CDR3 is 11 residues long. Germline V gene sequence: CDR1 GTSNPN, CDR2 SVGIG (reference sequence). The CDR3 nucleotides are TGTGCCTGGAGAGGAAACACTGAAGCTTTCTTT. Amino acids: CAWRGNTEAFF.

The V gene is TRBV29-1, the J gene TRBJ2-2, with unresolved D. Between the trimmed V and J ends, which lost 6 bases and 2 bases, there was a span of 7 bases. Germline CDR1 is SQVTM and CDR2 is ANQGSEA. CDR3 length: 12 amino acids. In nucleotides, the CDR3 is TGCAGCGTGGATGCAAACACCGGGGAGCTGTTTTTT. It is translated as CSVDANTGELFF.

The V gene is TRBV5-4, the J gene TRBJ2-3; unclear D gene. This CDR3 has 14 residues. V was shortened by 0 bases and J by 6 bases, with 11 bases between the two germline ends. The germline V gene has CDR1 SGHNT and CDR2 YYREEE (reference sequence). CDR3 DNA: TGTGCCAGCAGCTTGGCCTTACCAACTGATACGCAGTATTTT. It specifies CASSLALPTDTQYF. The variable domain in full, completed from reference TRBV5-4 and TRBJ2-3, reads ETGVTQSPTHLIKTRGQQVTLRCSSQSGHNTVSWYQQALGQGPQFIFQYYREEENGRGNFPPRFSGLQFPNYSSELNVNALELDDSALYLCASSLALPTDTQYFGPGTRLTVL.

The CDR3 DNA sequence: TGTGCCAGCAGCTCGACAGCCAGCAATCAGCCCCAGCATTTT. Protein product: CASSSTASNQPQHF. This chain connects TRBV7-2 to TRBJ1-5, with TRBD1 as a possible D gene (5 bases). V lost 4 bases and J lost 1, with 8 bases in between. Germline V gene data show CDR1 as SGHTA and CDR2 as FQGNSA. The CDR3 consists of 14 residues.

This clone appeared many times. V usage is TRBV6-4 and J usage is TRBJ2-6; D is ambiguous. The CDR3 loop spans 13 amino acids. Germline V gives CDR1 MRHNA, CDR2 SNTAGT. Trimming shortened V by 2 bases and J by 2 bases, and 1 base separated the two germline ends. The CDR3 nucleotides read TGTGCCAGCAGTGACACTGGGGCCAACGTCCTGACTTTC. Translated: CASSDTGANVLTF.

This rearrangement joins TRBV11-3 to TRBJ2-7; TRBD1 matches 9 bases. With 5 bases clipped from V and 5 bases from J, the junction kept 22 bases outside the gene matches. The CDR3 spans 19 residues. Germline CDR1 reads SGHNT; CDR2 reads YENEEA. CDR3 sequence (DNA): TGTGCCAGCAGCGTATGGGACAGGGAGAAGAGCCATCAGAGGCACGAGCAGTACTTC. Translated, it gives CASSVWDREKSHQRHEQYF.

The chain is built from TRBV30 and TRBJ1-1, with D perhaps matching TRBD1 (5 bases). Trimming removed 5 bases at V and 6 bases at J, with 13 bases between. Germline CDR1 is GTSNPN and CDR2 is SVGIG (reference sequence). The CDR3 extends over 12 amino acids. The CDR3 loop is CAWATGSAEAFF. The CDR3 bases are TGTGCCTGGGCAACAGGCTCAGCTGAAGCTTTCTTT.

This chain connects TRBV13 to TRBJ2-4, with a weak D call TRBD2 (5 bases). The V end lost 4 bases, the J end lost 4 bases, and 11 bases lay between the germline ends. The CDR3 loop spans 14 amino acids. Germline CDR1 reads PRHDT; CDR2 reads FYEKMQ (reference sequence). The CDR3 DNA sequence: TGTGCCAGCAGCTGGACTCGAACGAAAAACATTCAGTACTTC. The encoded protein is CASSWTRTKNIQYF.

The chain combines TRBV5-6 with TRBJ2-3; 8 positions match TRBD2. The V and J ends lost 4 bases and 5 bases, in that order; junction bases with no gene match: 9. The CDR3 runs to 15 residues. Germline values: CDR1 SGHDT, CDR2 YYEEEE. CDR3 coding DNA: TGTGCCAGCAGCGTGGCGGGGGGCATCATAGATACGCAGTATTTT. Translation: CASSVAGGIIDTQYF.

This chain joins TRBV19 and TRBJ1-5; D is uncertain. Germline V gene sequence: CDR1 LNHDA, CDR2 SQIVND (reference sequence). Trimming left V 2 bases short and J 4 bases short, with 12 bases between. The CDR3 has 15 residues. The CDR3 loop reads CASSISSYPNQPQHF. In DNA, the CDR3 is TGTGCCAGTAGTATATCCTCCTATCCGAATCAGCCCCAGCATTTT.